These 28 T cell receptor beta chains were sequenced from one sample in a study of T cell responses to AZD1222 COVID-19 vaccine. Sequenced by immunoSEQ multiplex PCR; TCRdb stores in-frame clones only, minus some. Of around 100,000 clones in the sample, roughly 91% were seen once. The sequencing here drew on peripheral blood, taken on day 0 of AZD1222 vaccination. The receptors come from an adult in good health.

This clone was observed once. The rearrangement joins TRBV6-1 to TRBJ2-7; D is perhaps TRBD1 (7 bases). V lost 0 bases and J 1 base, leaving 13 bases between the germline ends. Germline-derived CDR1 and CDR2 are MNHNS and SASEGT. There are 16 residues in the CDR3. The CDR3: CASSEAQAGGSYEQYF. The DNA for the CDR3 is TGTGCCAGCAGTGAAGCGCAAGCAGGGGGGTCCTACGAGCAGTACTTC.

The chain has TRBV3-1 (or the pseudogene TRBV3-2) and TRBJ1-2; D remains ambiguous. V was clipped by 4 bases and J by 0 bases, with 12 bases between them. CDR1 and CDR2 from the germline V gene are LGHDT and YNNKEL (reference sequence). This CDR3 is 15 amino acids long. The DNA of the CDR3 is TGTGCCAGCAGCCCTCCCCGGGAGACTAACTATGGCTACACCTTC. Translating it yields CASSPPRETNYGYTF.

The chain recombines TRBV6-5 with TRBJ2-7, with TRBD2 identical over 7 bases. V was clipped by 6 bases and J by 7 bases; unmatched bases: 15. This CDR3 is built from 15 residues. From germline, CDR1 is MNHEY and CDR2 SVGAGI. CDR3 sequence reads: CASSSRTRGNEEQYF. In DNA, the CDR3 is TGTGCCAGCAGCTCCCGGACTAGAGGGAACGAGGAGCAGTACTTC.

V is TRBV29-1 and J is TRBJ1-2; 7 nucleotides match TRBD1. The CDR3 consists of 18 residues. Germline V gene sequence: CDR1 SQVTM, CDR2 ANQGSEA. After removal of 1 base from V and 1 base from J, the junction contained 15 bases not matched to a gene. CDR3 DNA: TGCAGCGTTGAAGGGGGTGAGACAGGGCTCTTAAATAACTATGGCTACACCTTC. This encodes CSVEGGETGLLNNYGYTF.

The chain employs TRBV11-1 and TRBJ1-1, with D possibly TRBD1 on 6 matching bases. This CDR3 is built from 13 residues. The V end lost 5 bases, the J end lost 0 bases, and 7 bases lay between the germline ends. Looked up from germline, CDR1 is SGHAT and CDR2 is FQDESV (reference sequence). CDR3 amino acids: CASSQGLNTEAFF. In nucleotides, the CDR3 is TGTGCCAGCAGCCAGGGGCTGAACACTGAAGCTTTCTTT.

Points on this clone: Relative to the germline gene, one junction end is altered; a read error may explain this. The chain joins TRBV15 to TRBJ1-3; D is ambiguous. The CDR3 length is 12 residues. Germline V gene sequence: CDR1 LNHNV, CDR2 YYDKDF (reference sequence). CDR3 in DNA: TGTGCCGCCAGTGAAGGCGGCAACACCATATATTTT. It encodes CAASEGGNTIYF.

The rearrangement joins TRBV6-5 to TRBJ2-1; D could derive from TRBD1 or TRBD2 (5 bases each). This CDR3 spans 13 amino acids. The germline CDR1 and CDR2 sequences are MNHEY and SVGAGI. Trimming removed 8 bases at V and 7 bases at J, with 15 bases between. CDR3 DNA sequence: TGTGCCAGCCACCTATTCGGGGCAAATGAGCAGTTCTTC. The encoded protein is CASHLFGANEQFF.

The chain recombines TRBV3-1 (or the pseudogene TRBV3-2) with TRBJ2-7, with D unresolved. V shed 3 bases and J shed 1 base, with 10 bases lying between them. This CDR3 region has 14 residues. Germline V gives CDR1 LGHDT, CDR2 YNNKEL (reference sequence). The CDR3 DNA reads TGTGCCAGCAGCCACTACTCGACATCCTACGAGCAGTACTTC. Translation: CASSHYSTSYEQYF.

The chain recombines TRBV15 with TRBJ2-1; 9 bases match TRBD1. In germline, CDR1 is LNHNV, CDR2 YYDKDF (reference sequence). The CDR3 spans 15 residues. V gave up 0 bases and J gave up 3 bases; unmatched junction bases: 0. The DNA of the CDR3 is TGTGCCACCAGCAGAGAGACAGGGGGCTACAATGAGCAGTTCTTC. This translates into CATSRETGGYNEQFF.

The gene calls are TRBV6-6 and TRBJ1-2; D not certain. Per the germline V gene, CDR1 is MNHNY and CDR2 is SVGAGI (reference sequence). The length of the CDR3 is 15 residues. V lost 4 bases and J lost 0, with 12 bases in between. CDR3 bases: TGTGCCAGCAGTTCCACAGTTTTAGCTAACTATGGCTACACCTTC. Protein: CASSSTVLANYGYTF.

The CDR3: CASSTDRGQADVQYF. CDR3 bases: TGTGCCAGTAGTACCGACAGGGGCCAGGCTGACGTGCAGTACTTC. The genes are TRBV19 and TRBJ2-7, with 8 bases lining up with TRBD1. Germline CDR1 LNHDA, CDR2 SQIVND (reference sequence). This CDR3 has 15 amino acids. V was pared by 4 bases and J by 9 bases, with 14 bases of the junction left unmatched. The full variable domain, with the rest looked up from reference TRBV19 and TRBJ2-7, is DGGITQSPKYLFRKEGQNVTLSCEQNLNHDAMYWYRQDPGQGLRLIYYSQIVNDFQKGDIAEGYSVSREKKESFPLTVTSAQKNPTAFYLCASSTDRGQADVQYFGPGTRLTVT.

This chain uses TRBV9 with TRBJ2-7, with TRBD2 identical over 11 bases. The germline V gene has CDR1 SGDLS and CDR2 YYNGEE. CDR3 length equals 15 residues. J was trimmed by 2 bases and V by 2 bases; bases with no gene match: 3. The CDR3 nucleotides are TGTGCCAGCAGCGTCACTAGCGGGGGCCCCTACGAGCAGTACTTC. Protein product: CASSVTSGGPYEQYF. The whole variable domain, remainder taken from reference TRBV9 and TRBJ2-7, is DSGVTQTPKHLITATGQRVTLRCSPRSGDLSVYWYQQSLDQGLQFLIQYYNGEERAKGNILERFSAQQFPDLHSELNLSSLELGDSALYFCASSVTSGGPYEQYFGPGTRLTVT.

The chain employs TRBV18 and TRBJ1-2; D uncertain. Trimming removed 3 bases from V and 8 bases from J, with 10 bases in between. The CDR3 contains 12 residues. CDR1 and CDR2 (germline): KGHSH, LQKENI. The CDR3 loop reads CASSPGVDGYTF. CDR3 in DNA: TGTGCCAGCTCACCTGGAGTAGACGGCTACACCTTC.

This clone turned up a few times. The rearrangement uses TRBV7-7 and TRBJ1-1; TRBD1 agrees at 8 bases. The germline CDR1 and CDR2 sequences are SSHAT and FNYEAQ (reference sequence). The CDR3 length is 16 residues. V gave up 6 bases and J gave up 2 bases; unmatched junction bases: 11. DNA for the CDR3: TGTGCCAGCAGGGGGAACAGGGGGTGGTCAAACACTGAAGCTTTCTTT. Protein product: CASRGNRGWSNTEAFF.

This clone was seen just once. The CDR3 reads CAPQGYGYTF. In nucleotides, the CDR3 is TGTGCCCCGCAGGGCTATGGCTACACCTTC. This chain joins TRBV11-3 and TRBJ1-2, with D possibly TRBD1 on 5 matching bases. This CDR3 has 10 amino acids. The V gene lost 11 bases and the J gene lost 4 bases, with 8 bases spanning the gap. The germline V gene has CDR1 SGHNT and CDR2 YENEEA. Using reference TRBV11-3 and TRBJ1-2 for the parts outside the CDR3, the full variable domain is EAGVVQSPRYKIIEKKQPVAFWCNPISGHNTLYWYLQNLGQGPELLIRYENEEAVDDSQLPKDRFSAERLKGVDSTLKIQPAELGDSAVYLCAPQGYGYTFGSGTRLTVV.

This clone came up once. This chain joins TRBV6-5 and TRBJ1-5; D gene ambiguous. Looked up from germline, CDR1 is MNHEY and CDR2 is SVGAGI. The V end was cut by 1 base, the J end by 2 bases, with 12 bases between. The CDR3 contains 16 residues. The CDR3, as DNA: TGTGCCAGCAGTTACTTGCGTGCGATAGGCAATCAGCCCCAGCATTTT. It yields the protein CASSYLRAIGNQPQHF.

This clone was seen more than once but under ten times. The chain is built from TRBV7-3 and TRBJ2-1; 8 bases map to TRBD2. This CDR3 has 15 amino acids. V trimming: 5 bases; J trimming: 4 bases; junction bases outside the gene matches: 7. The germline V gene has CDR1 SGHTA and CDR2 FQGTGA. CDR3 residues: CASSVSGARYNEQFF. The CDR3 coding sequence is TGTGCCAGCAGCGTTAGCGGGGCGAGGTACAATGAGCAGTTCTTC.

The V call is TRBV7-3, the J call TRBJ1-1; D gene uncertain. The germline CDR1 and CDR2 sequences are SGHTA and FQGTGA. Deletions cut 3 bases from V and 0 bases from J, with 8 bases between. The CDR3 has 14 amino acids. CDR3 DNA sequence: TGTGCCAGCAGCTTGGGCGTTATGAACACTGAAGCTTTCTTT. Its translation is CASSLGVMNTEAFF.

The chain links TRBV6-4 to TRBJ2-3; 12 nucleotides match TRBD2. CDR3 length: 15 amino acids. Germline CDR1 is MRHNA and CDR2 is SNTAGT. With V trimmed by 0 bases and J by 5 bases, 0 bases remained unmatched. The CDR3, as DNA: TGTGCCAGCAGTGACTCGACTAGCGGGGGAGATACGCAGTATTTT. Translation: CASSDSTSGGDTQYF.

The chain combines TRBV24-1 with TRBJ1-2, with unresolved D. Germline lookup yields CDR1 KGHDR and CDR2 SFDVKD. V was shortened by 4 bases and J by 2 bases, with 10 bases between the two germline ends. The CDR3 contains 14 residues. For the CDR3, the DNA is TGTGCCACCAGTGACCCTCACACGAACTATGGCTACACCTTC. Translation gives CATSDPHTNYGYTF.

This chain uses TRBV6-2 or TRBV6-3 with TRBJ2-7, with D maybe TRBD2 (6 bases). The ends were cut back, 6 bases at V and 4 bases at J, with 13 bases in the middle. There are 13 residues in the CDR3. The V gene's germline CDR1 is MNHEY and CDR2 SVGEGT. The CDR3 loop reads CASSRPGVYEQYF. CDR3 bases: TGTGCCAGCAGCCGACCGGGGGTGTACGAGCAGTACTTC.

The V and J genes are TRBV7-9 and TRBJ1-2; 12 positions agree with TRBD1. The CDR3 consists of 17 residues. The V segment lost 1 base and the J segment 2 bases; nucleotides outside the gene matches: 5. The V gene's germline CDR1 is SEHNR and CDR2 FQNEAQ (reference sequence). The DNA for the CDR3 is TGTGCCAGCAGCTTAGGGACGGGACAGGGGGCAAACTATGGCTACACCTTC. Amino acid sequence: CASSLGTGQGANYGYTF.

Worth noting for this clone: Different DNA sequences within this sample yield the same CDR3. The CDR3 is CASRQSSTDTQYF. The CDR3 DNA sequence: TGTGCCAGCAGACAGAGTTCCACAGATACGCAGTATTTT. The V gene is TRBV27, the J gene TRBJ2-3; D remains unclear. V dropped 6 bases and J dropped 2 bases, with 9 bases sitting between them. CDR3 length equals 13 residues. Germline lookup yields CDR1 MNHEY and CDR2 SMNVEV (reference sequence).

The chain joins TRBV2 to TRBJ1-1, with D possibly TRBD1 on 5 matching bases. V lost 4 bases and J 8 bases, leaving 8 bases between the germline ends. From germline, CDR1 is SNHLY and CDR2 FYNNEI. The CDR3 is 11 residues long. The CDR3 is CASSGDGEAFF. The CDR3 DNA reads TGTGCCAGCAGTGGGGACGGGGAAGCTTTCTTT.

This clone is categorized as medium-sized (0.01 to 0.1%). Here the CDR3 reads CSASGSSGEHLTGELFF. The CDR3 DNA is TGCAGTGCTAGTGGCTCTAGCGGAGAGCACTTAACCGGGGAGCTGTTTTTT. The chain recombines TRBV20-1 with TRBJ2-2; 7 nucleotides align to TRBD2. The CDR3 runs to 17 residues. Germline-derived CDR1 and CDR2 are DFQATT and SNEGSKA (reference sequence). V shed 3 bases, J shed 5 bases, and the junction held 15 bases outside the gene matches.

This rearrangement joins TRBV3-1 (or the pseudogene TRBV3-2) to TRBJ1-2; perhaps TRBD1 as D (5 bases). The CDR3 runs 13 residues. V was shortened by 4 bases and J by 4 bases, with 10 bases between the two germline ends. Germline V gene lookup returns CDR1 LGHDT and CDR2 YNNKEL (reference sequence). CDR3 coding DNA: TGTGCCAGCAGCCCCGGGGCCGGCTATGGCTACACCTTC. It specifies CASSPGAGYGYTF.

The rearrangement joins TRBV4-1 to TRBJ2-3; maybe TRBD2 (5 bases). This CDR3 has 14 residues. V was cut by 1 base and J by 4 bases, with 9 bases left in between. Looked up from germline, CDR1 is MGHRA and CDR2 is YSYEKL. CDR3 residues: CASSQVGVADTQYF. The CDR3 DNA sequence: TGCGCCAGCAGCCAAGTCGGGGTGGCAGATACGCAGTATTTT.

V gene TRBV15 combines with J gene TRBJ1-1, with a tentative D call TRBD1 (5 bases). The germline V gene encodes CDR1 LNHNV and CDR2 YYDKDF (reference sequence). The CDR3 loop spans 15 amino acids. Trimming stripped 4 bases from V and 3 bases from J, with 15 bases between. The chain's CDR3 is CATSTPGGGDTEAFF. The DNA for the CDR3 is TGTGCCACCAGCACCCCGGGGGGAGGGGACACTGAAGCTTTCTTT. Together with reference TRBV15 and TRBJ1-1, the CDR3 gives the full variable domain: DAMVIQNPRYQVTQFGKPVTLSCSQTLNHNVMYWYQQKSSQAPKLLFHYYDKDFNNEADTPDNFQSRRPNTSFCFLDIRSPGLGDTAMYLCATSTPGGGDTEAFFGQGTRLTVV.